The count of the clone carrying this T cell receptor (beta chain) is one. Its target is unknown. The junction shows a germline mismatch at one end, possibly a read error. The data stem from a study of tumor-infiltrating lymphocytes in primary liver carcinoma. Overall study context: Sequencing of the samples generated roughly 3.65 to 7.13 million productive TCRbeta reads, with similar yields across tissue types.

General study points: Tumor tissue displayed a significantly greater top-250-clone fraction than blood (p = 0.039). Among the pair types, tumor region pairs showed more overlap than tumor-adjacent and tumor-blood pairs.

The study co-extracted DNA and RNA from around 20-30 mg of unsorted bulk tissue. Chronic HBV infection, which was untreated, was present in the patients. Making TCR beta cDNA involved approximately 0.5 ug total RNA and a constant-region primer. Libraries for TCR beta were built through three nested multiplex PCR rounds, which together made up a slightly modified ARM-PCR procedure. Rounds one and two of PCR, each of about 10 cycles, were primed with TRBV1-TRBV30 forward primers and a C-beta reverse primer. TCRdb redid the calling of the multiplex PCR reads with MiXCR, one entry per CDR3 protein. In the table there are around 120,000 distinct CDR3 sequences, approximately 68% of which are singletons. CDR3 length: 13 residues.

The sequence was obtained from a woman aged 60-75 years with primary liver carcinoma and hepatitis B virus infection. The genes are TRBV12-3 or TRBV12-4 and TRBJ1-1; a weak D match, TRBD1 (6 bases). The sequencing input was tumor-adjacent normal liver tissue. The CDR3 DNA reads TGTGCCATCAGTTTAGAGGGGGGAACTGAAGGTTTCTTT. It specifies CAISLEGGTEGFF.